Listed below are T cell receptor beta chains from one sample, sequenced in a study of beta chain features in type 1 diabetes. Produced via immunoSEQ multiplex PCR; TCRdb's table is partial and in-frame only. The data contain hundreds of thousands of clones, 10% to 15% of them singletons. The specimen sequenced was naive CD4+ T cells from blood. These receptors were taken from a woman between 18 and 29 years old with type 1 diabetes. Each CDR3 is given with its conserved first and last residue. A D gene is named only where the DNA matches it firmly. Clone size appears in some rows only: once, few, many, or a class for an expanded clone.

v_call	j_call	clone_size	d_call	cdr3_length	cdr3_nt	cdr3_aa
TRBV29-1	TRBJ2-7	.	TRBD1	14	TGCAGCGTTGAAGATGCACAGGGGCATTACGAGCAGTACTTC	CSVEDAQGHYEQYF
TRBV5-1	TRBJ2-7	.	TRBD1	15	TGCGCCAGCAGCTTGTTTCCGACAGGGGGGTACGAGCAGTACTTC	CASSLFPTGGYEQYF
TRBV28	TRBJ2-3	once	TRBD1	19	TGTGCCAGCAGTTTAGCCACGACAGGGAACCTACCTCCCACAGATACGCAGTATTTT	CASSLATTGNLPPTDTQYF
TRBV15	TRBJ1-2	.	.	15	TGTGCCACCAGCAGAGATAGGAGCAGATGGTATGGCTACACCTTC	CATSRDRSRWYGYTF
TRBV20-1	TRBJ1-2	.	.	11	TGCAGTGCAGGAGGGGTCGGGGGCTACACCTTC	CSAGGVGGYTF
TRBV29-1	TRBJ1-2	.	.	14	TGCAGCGTTGAAGATCGGCGGGGGAACTATGGCTACACCTTC	CSVEDRRGNYGYTF
TRBV15	TRBJ2-1	few	TRBD2	16	TGTGCCACCAGCAGAGATCGAGGGACTAGCATAAATGAGCAGTTCTTC	CATSRDRGTSINEQFF
TRBV28	TRBJ1-2	.	.	17	TGTGCCAGCAGTTCCTCCCCCTCAGGGGAAATCGGCTATGGCTACACCTTC	CASSSSPSGEIGYGYTF
TRBV27	TRBJ2-3	few	.	14	TGTGCCAGCAGTCCTGCGGGGGCCGTAGATACGCAGTATTTT	CASSPAGAVDTQYF
TRBV4-3	TRBJ1-2	few	.	14	TGCGCCAGCAGCCAATCCCGAGGGCTTTATGGCTACACCTTC	CASSQSRGLYGYTF
TRBV4-3	TRBJ2-2	.	.	15	TGCGCCAGCAGCCAAGATCCCGCCGAGCAAAGGGAGCTGTTTTTT	CASSQDPAEQRELFF
TRBV6-6	TRBJ2-3	.	.	12	TGTGCCAGCAGCTTTCTTTTAGATACGCAGTATTTT	CASSFLLDTQYF
TRBV2	TRBJ2-7	few	TRBD1	13	TGTGCCAGCCGGACAGGGGGGCCCTACGAGCAGTACTTC	CASRTGGPYEQYF
TRBV4-1	TRBJ2-7	.	.	16	TGCGCCAGCAGCCAAGTGCGTAGCGCAAGTCCCTACGAGCAGTACTTC	CASSQVRSASPYEQYF
TRBV5-6	TRBJ2-1	few	TRBD2	15	TGTGCCAGCAGCCCAGGACTAGCGGGAGACGGCGAGCAGTTCTTC	CASSPGLAGDGEQFF
TRBV28	TRBJ1-2	few	.	11	TGTGCCAGCAGCTCCCCGGATGGCTACACCTTC	CASSSPDGYTF
TRBV19	TRBJ2-7	.	TRBD2	15	TGTGCCAGTAGTATAGGTCCTAGCGGGAGTTACGAGCAGTACTTC	CASSIGPSGSYEQYF
TRBV5-1	TRBJ2-5	few	TRBD1	15	TGCGCCAGCAGCTCTACGGGACAGGACGGGGAGACCCAGTACTTC	CASSSTGQDGETQYF
TRBV27	TRBJ2-7	few	.	14	TGTGCCAGCAGTCCGACGGGGAGCTCCTACGAGCAGTACTTC	CASSPTGSSYEQYF
TRBV2	TRBJ2-1	few	TRBD2	12	TGTGCCAGCAGATACTCTAGCGGTGCGCAGTTCTTC	CASRYSSGAQFF
TRBV7-3	TRBJ2-3	few	TRBD2	15	TGTGCCAGCAGCTCCTCTAGCGGAACCACAGATACGCAGTATTTT	CASSSSSGTTDTQYF
TRBV9	TRBJ2-7	.	TRBD1	14	TGTGCCAGCAGCCCTTGGACAGGGGCCTACGAGCAGTACTTC	CASSPWTGAYEQYF
TRBV10-3	TRBJ1-2	.	.	14	TGTGCCATCAGTGAAGATCGGACAGCCTATGGCTACACCTTC	CAISEDRTAYGYTF
TRBV28	TRBJ1-2	.	TRBD1	15	TGTGCCAGCAGGGGCCCCGGACAGGGCCCGCGGGGCTACACCTTC	CASRGPGQGPRGYTF
TRBV5-6	TRBJ1-5	few	.	11	TGTGCCAGCATCTTAGCCGGAGGCCAGCATTTT	CASILAGGQHF
TRBV7-2	TRBJ2-7	few	.	13	TGTGCCAGCAGCTTAGACGGGAAGGACGAGCAGTACTTC	CASSLDGKDEQYF
TRBV18	TRBJ1-3	.	.	14	TGTGCCAGCTCACTCGGGGTCGCTGGAAACACCATATATTTT	CASSLGVAGNTIYF
TRBV19	TRBJ2-7	.	.	17	TGTGCCAGTAGTATCTCGGCGGCAGCTTCCGAAGTCTACGAGCAGTACTTC	CASSISAAASEVYEQYF
TRBV15	TRBJ2-7	few	TRBD1	12	TGTGCCACAAGACAGGGCTCCTACGAGCAGTACTTC	CATRQGSYEQYF
TRBV5-5	TRBJ2-7	few	.	12	TGTGCCAGCAGCAAATTCAGCGGCGAGCAGTACTTC	CASSKFSGEQYF
TRBV5-1	TRBJ2-1	few	.	13	TGCGCCAGCAGCTCCCAGGCCTACAATGAGCAGTTCTTC	CASSSQAYNEQFF
TRBV6-6	TRBJ2-7	.	TRBD1	14	TGTGCCAGCAGTTCCCGACAGGGCTCCTACGAGCAGTACTTC	CASSSRQGSYEQYF
TRBV7-2	TRBJ1-2	.	TRBD1	14	TGTGCCAGCAGCTCCCGACAGGGCCTCGTGGGCTACACCTTC	CASSSRQGLVGYTF
TRBV4-3	TRBJ2-3	few	TRBD2	17	TGCGCCAGCAGCCAGCAATTCTCTAGCGGGGGCACAGATACGCAGTATTTT	CASSQQFSSGGTDTQYF
TRBV15	TRBJ2-1	.	TRBD2	16	TGTGCCACCAGCAATAAAAGGACTAGCGGGTACAATGAGCAGTTCTTC	CATSNKRTSGYNEQFF
TRBV7-2	TRBJ2-3	few	TRBD1	15	TGTGCCAGCAGCTTAGTAGCGGACAGGGGGGATACGCAGTATTTT	CASSLVADRGDTQYF
TRBV20-1	TRBJ2-1	few	.	11	TGCAGTGCTAGCAGCGTCGATGAGCAGTTCTTC	CSASSVDEQFF
TRBV5-1	TRBJ2-3	few	TRBD2	16	TGCGCCAGCAGCTTTGGGCGGGGGGCCGGCACAGATACGCAGTATTTT	CASSFGRGAGTDTQYF
TRBV27	TRBJ2-6	few	.	16	TGTGCCAGCAGTCACCGGACAGTCTCTGGGGCCAACGTCCTGACTTTC	CASSHRTVSGANVLTF
TRBV4-1	TRBJ2-1	few	TRBD2	14	TGCGCCAGCGGAGGGACTAGCGGGAGTATTGAGCAGTTCTTC	CASGGTSGSIEQFF
TRBV6-5	TRBJ2-7	few	TRBD1	13	TGTGCCAGCAGTAATCAACAGGGGGGCGAGCAGTACTTC	CASSNQQGGEQYF